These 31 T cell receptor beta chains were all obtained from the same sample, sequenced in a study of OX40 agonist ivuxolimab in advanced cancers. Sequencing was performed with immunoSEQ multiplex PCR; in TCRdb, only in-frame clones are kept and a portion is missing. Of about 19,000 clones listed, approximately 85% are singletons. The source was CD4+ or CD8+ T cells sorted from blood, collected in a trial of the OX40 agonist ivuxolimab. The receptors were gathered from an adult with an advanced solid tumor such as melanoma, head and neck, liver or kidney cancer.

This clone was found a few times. The CDR3 sequence is CASSEVGVQPQHF. CDR3 nucleotides: TGTGCCAGCAGTGAAGTGGGGGTTCAGCCCCAGCATTTT. The chain combines TRBV6-1 with TRBJ1-5, with D perhaps matching TRBD1 (5 bases). V dropped 1 base and J dropped 6 bases, with 7 bases sitting between them. Germline V gene sequence: CDR1 MNHNS, CDR2 SASEGT. The CDR3 is 13 residues long.

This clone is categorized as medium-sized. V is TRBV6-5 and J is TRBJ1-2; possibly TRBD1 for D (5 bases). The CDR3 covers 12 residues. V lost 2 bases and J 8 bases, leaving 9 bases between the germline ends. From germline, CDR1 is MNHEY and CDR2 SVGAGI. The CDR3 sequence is CASSYVGAGYTF. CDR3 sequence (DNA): TGTGCCAGCAGTTACGTAGGGGCCGGCTACACCTTC.

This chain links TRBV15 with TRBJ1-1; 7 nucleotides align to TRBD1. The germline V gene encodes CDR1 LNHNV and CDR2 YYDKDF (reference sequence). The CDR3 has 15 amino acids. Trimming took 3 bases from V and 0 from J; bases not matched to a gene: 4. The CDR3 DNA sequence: TGTGCCACCAGCAGGAAGGACAGGCTGAACACTGAAGCTTTCTTT. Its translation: CATSRKDRLNTEAFF. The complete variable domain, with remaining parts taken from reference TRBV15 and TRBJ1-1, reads DAMVIQNPRYQVTQFGKPVTLSCSQTLNHNVMYWYQQKSSQAPKLLFHYYDKDFNNEADTPDNFQSRRPNTSFCFLDIRSPGLGDTAMYLCATSRKDRLNTEAFFGQGTRLTVV.

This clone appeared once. CDR3 protein: CASSVDSDQPQHF. DNA for the CDR3: TGTGCCAGCAGCGTCGACAGCGATCAGCCCCAGCATTTT. The chain couples TRBV9 to TRBJ1-5, with a weak D call TRBD1 (5 bases). In germline, CDR1 is SGDLS, CDR2 YYNGEE. This CDR3 spans 13 amino acids. V was pared by 2 bases and J by 5 bases, with 8 bases between.

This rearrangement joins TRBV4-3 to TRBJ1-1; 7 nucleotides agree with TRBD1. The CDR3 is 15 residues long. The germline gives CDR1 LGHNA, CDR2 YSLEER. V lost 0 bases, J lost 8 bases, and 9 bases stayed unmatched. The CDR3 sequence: CASSQEELGTEEAFF. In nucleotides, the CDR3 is TGCGCCAGCAGCCAAGAAGAATTAGGGACAGAAGAAGCTTTCTTT.

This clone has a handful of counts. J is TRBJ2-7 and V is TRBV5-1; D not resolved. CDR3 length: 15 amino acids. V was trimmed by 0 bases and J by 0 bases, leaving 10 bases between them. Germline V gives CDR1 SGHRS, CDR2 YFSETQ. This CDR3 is CASSLESPSSYEQYF. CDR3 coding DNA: TGCGCCAGCAGCTTGGAATCCCCGAGCTCCTACGAGCAGTACTTC.

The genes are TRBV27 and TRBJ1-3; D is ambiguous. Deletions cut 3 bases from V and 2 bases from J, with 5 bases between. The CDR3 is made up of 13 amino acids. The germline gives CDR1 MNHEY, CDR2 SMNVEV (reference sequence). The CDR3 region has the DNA TGTGCCAGCAGTTTGGGAGCTGGAAACACCATATATTTT. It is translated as CASSLGAGNTIYF.

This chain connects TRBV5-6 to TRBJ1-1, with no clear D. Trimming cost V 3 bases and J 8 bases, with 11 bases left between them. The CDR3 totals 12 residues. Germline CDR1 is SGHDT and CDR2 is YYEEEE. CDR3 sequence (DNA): TGTGCCAGCAGCTCCAGCTGGGCAGAAGCTTTCTTT. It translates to CASSSSWAEAFF.

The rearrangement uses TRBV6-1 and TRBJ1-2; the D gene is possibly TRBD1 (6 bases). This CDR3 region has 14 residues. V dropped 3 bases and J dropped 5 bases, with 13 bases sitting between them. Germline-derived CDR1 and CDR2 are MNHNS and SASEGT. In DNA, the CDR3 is TGTGCCAGCAGTGAGAGCGGGACACCGTATGGCTACACCTTC. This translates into CASSESGTPYGYTF.

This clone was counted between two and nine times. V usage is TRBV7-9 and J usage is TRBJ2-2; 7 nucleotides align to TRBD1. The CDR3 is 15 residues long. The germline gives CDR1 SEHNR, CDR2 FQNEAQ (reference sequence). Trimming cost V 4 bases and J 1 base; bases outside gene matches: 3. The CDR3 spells CASSSGTVNTGELFF. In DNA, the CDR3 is TGTGCCAGCAGCTCCGGGACAGTGAACACCGGGGAGCTGTTTTTT.

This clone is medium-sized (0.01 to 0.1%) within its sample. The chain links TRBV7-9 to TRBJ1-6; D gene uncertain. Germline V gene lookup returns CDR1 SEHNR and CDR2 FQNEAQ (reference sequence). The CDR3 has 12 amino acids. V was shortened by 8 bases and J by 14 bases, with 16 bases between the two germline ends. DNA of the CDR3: TGTGCCAGCCTTACCAGGACCGGGGCCCTCCACTTT. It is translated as CASLTRTGALHF. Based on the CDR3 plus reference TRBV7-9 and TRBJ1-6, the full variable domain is DTGVSQNPRHKITKRGQNVTFRCDPISEHNRLYWYRQTLGQGPEFLTYFQNEAQLEKSRLLSDRFSAERPKGSFSTLEIQRTEQGDSAMYLCASLTRTGALHFGNGTRLTVT.

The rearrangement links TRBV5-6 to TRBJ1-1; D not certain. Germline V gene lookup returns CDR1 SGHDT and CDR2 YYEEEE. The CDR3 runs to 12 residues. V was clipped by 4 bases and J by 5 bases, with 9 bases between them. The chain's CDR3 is CASSPLGTEAFF. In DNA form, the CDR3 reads TGTGCCAGCAGCCCCTTGGGGACTGAAGCTTTCTTT.

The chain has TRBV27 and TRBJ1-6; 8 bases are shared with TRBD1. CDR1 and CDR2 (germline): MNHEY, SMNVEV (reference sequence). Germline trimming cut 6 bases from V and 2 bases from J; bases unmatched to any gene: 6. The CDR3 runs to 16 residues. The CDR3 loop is CASRRTGTTYNSPLHF. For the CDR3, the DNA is TGTGCCAGCAGACGGACAGGGACTACCTATAATTCACCCCTCCACTTT.

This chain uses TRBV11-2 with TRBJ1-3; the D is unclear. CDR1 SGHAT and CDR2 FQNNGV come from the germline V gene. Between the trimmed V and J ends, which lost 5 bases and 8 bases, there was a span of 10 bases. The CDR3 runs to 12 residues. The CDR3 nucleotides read TGTGCCAGCAGCGCCTCCTTGGACACCATATATTTT. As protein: CASSASLDTIYF.

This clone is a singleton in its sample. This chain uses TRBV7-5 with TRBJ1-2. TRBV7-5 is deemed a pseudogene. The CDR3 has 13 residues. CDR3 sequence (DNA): TGTGCCAGAAGCCCCGCGGGGGACTATGGCTACACCTTC. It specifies CARSPAGDYGYTF.

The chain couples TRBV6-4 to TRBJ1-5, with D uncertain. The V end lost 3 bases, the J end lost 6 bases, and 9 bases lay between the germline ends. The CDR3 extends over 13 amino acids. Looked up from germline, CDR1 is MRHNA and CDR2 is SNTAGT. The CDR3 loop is CASSEGPRQPQHF. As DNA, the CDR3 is TGTGCCAGCAGTGAAGGACCTCGTCAGCCCCAGCATTTT.

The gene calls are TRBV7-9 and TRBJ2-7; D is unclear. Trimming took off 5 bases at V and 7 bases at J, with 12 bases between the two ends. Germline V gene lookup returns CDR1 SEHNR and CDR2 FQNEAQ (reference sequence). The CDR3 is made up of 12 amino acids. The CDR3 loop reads CASSIRGREQYF. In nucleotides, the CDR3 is TGTGCCAGCAGCATCAGAGGCAGGGAGCAGTACTTC.

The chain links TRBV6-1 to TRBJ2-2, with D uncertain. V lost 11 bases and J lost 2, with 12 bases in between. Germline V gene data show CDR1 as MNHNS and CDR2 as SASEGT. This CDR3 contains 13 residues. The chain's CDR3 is CALGSLNTGELFF. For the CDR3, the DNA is TGTGCCTTAGGCAGTTTAAACACCGGGGAGCTGTTTTTT.

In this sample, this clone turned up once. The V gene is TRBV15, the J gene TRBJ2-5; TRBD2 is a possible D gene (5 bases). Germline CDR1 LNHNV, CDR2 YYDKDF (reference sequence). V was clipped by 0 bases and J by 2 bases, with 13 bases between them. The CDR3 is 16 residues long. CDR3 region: CATSRDFGDVQETQYF. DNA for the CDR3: TGTGCCACCAGCAGAGATTTCGGGGATGTGCAAGAGACCCAGTACTTC.

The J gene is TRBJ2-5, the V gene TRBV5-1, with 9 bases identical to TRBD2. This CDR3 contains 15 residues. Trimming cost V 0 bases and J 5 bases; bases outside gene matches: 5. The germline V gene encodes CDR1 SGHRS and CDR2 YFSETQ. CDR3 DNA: TGCGCCAGCAGCTTGGACGGCGGGGGGGCGGAGACCCAGTACTTC. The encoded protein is CASSLDGGGAETQYF.

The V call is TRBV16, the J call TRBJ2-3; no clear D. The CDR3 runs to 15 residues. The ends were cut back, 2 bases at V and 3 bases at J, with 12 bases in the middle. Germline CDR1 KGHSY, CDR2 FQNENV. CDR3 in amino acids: CASSQPDTRTDTQYF. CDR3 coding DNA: TGTGCCAGCAGCCAACCAGACACGAGAACAGATACGCAGTATTTT.

This CDR3 reads CASSLEGLGQPQHF. The CDR3, as DNA: TGTGCCAGCAGCTTAGAGGGTTTGGGTCAGCCCCAGCATTTT. This sequence joins TRBV5-4 and TRBJ1-5; D unclear. Germline CDR1 reads SGHNT; CDR2 reads YYREEE (reference sequence). The CDR3 spans 14 residues. Trimming removed 2 bases at V and 6 bases at J, with 12 bases between.

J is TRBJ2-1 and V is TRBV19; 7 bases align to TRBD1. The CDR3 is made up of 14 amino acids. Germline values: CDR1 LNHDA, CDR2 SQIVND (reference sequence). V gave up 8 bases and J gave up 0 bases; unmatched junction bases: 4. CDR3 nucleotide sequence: TGTGCCAGTTCTGCAGGGGGCTCCTACAATGAGCAGTTCTTC. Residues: CASSAGGSYNEQFF.

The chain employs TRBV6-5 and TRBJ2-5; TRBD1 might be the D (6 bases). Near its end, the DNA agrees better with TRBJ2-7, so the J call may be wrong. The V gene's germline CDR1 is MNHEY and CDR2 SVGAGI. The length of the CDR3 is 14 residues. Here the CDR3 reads CASSYGQGLDEQYF. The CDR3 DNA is TGTGCCAGCAGTTACGGGCAGGGGCTCGACGAGCAGTACTTC.

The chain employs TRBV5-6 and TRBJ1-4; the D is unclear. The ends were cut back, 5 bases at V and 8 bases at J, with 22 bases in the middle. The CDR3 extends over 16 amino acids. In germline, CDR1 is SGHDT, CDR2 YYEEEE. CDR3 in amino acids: CASSIGRNWDGEKLFF. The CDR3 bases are TGTGCCAGCAGTATAGGGCGTAACTGGGATGGCGAAAAACTGTTTTTT.

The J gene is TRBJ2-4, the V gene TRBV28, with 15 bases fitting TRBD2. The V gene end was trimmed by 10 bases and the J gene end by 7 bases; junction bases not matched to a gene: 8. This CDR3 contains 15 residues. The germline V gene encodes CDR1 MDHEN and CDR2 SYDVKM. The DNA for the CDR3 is TGTGCCACCCTCGGACTAGCGGGGGGGTGGAACATTCAGTACTTC. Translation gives CATLGLAGGWNIQYF.

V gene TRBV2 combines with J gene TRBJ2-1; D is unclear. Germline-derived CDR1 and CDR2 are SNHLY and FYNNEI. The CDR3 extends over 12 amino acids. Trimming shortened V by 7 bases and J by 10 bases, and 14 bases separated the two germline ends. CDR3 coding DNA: TGTGCCAGCACGGATGTCTCAAGGGAGCAGTTCTTC. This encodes CASTDVSREQFF.

The CDR3 bases are TGTGCCAGCAGTTCTAACCGGGACAAAGATCAGCCCCAGCATTTT. Translation: CASSSNRDKDQPQHF. This chain links TRBV27 with TRBJ1-5; the D gene is possibly TRBD1 (6 bases). Trimming pared 4 bases from V and 5 bases from J, leaving 15 bases between. This CDR3 has 15 amino acids. CDR1 and CDR2 from the germline V gene are MNHEY and SMNVEV (reference sequence).

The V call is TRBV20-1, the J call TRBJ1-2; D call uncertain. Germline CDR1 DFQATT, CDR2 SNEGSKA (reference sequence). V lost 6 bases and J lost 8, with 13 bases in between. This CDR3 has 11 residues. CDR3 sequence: CSAQTYEGYTF. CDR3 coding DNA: TGCAGTGCGCAGACCTATGAGGGCTACACCTTC.

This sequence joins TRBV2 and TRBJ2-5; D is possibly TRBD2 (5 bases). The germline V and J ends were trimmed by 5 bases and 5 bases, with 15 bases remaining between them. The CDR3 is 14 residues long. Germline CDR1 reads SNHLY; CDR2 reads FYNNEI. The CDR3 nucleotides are TGTGCCAGCAGTCCCCGGGCCCGGAGGGAGACCCAGTACTTC. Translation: CASSPRARRETQYF.

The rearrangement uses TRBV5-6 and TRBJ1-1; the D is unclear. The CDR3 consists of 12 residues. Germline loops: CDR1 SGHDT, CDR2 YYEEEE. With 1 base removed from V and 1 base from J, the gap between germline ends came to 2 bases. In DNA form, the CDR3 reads TGTGCCAGCAGCTTGTCGAACACTGAAGCTTTCTTT. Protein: CASSLSNTEAFF.